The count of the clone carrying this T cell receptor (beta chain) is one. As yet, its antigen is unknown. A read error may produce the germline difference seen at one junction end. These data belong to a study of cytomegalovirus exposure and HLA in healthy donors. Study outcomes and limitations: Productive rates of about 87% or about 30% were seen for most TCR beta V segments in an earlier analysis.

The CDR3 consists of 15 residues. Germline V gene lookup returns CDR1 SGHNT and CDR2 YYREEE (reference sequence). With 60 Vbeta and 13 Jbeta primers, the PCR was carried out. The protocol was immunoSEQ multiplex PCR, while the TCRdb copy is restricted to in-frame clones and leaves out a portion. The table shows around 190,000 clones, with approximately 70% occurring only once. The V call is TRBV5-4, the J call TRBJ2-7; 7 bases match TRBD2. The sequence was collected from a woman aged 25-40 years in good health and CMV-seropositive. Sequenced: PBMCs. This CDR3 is CVSSLVGGGLPEQYF. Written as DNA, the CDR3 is TGTGTCAGCAGTCTTGTTGGGGGAGGGCTCCCCGAGCAGTACTTC.